These 20 T cell receptor beta chains were sequenced from one sample in a study of T cell responses to AZD1222 COVID-19 vaccine. Sequencing used immunoSEQ multiplex PCR; TCRdb keeps in-frame clones, though not all of them. The sample records roughly 160,000 clones, around 87% being singletons. The sequencing here drew on peripheral blood, taken on day 0 of AZD1222 vaccination. All receptors come from an adult in good health.

The chain combines TRBV7-8 with TRBJ1-1; D remains unclear. V gave up 2 bases and J gave up 1 base, with 17 bases separating them. The CDR3 has 17 amino acids. Germline loops: CDR1 SGHVS, CDR2 FQNEAQ. The CDR3 bases are TGTGCCAGCAGCTTAAGGAGCCACTCTACAGAGAACACTGAAGCTTTCTTT. Protein product: CASSLRSHSTENTEAFF.

The chain joins TRBV7-8 to TRBJ2-7, with a possible D match to TRBD1 (6 bases). The CDR3 length is 16 residues. Looked up from germline, CDR1 is SGHVS and CDR2 is FQNEAQ. Trimming left V 2 bases short and J 0 bases short, with 14 bases between. The CDR3 nucleotides read TGTGCCAGCAGCTTATGGACAGATACTAGCTCCTACGAGCAGTACTTC. It codes for CASSLWTDTSSYEQYF.

The V gene is TRBV14, the J gene TRBJ2-1, with 8 bases that match TRBD1. The germline CDR1 and CDR2 sequences are SGHDN and FVKESK. V was pared by 4 bases and J by 3 bases, with 8 bases of the junction left unmatched. This CDR3 contains 16 residues. The CDR3 DNA reads TGTGCCAGCAGCCGGAGGACGGGACAGGACTACAATGAGCAGTTCTTC. It yields the protein CASSRRTGQDYNEQFF.

The chain has TRBV18 and TRBJ2-7, with 8 nucleotides matching TRBD1. The CDR3 spans 14 residues. The V gene end was trimmed by 3 bases and the J gene end by 6 bases; junction bases not matched to a gene: 7. CDR1 is KGHSH, CDR2 LQKENI, per germline. DNA for the CDR3: TGTGCCAGCTCACCGTGGGACAGGACAAGCGAGCAGTACGTC. This sequence encodes CASSPWDRTSEQYV.

The genes are TRBV27 and TRBJ2-5; 7 nucleotides match TRBD2. This CDR3 has 13 residues. V was clipped by 8 bases and J by 6 bases; unmatched bases: 9. Germline assignment: CDR1 MNHEY and CDR2 SMNVEV (reference sequence). The CDR3 loop is CASGLTSSQTQYF. The CDR3 DNA reads as TGTGCCAGCGGACTGACTAGCTCGCAGACCCAGTACTTC.

The gene calls are TRBV6-4 and TRBJ2-3, with D possibly TRBD1 on 5 matching bases. CDR3 length: 17 amino acids. V was pared by 2 bases and J by 6 bases, with 21 bases between. From germline, CDR1 is MRHNA and CDR2 SNTAGT. This CDR3 reads CASSDRACRLRVDTQYF. In DNA, the CDR3 is TGTGCCAGCAGTGACCGAGCATGTAGGCTCAGGGTCGATACGCAGTATTTT.

The chain carries TRBV28 and TRBJ1-2, with D unclear. CDR3 length: 12 amino acids. Trimming pared 1 base from V and 8 bases from J, leaving 8 bases between. The V gene's germline CDR1 is MDHEN and CDR2 SYDVKM. CDR3 bases: TGTGCCAGCAGTTTATCTGGGGTAGGCTACACCTTC. Amino acids: CASSLSGVGYTF.

The chain uses TRBV4-2 and TRBJ2-7; D unresolved. The CDR3 spans 11 residues. V gave up 5 bases and J gave up 1 base, with 3 bases separating them. Germline V gene data show CDR1 as LGHNA and CDR2 as YNFKEQ. CDR3 amino acids: CASSTSYEQYF. DNA for the CDR3: TGTGCCAGCAGCACGTCCTACGAGCAGTACTTC.

The genes are TRBV5-5 and TRBJ2-7; 8 bases fit TRBD1. The CDR3 spans 14 residues. V was clipped by 1 base and J by 3 bases; unmatched bases: 3. The germline gives CDR1 SGHKS, CDR2 YYEKEE (reference sequence). In DNA form, the CDR3 reads TGTGCCAGCAGCTTGCGGACAGGGAACTACGAGCAGTACTTC. As protein: CASSLRTGNYEQYF.

This chain joins TRBV28 and TRBJ1-1; 9 bases line up with TRBD1. CDR3 length: 15 residues. From germline, CDR1 is MDHEN and CDR2 SYDVKM. The trim removed 6 bases at V and 3 bases at J, leaving 8 bases unmatched. CDR3 in amino acids: CASRDWTGADTEAFF. CDR3 DNA sequence: TGTGCCAGCAGGGACTGGACAGGGGCGGACACTGAAGCTTTCTTT.

This clone is a singleton in its sample. The chain links TRBV19 to TRBJ1-6; perhaps TRBD1 as D (5 bases). CDR3 length equals 15 residues. Germline V CDR1 and CDR2: LNHDA, SQIVND (reference sequence). Trimming removed 5 bases at V and 7 bases at J, with 15 bases between. This CDR3 reads CASSGGIGANSPLHF. Here the CDR3 DNA reads TGTGCCAGTAGTGGGGGAATTGGTGCGAATTCACCCCTCCACTTT.

The chain couples TRBV19 to TRBJ2-7; 7 positions agree with TRBD1. The CDR3 consists of 13 residues. Germline CDR1 LNHDA, CDR2 SQIVND (reference sequence). The J segment lost 0 bases and the V segment lost 5 bases, leaving 1 base of the junction unmatched. The CDR3 is CASSRDSSYEQYV. The CDR3, as DNA: TGTGCCAGTAGTCGGGACAGCTCCTACGAGCAGTACGTC.

CDR3 sequence (DNA): TGTGCCATCAGTGAGCTAGGAAACACCATATATTTT. Protein sequence: CAISELGNTIYF. This chain connects TRBV10-3 to TRBJ1-3; D unresolved. There are 12 residues in the CDR3. Germline-derived CDR1 and CDR2 are ENHRY and SYGVKD. The V and J ends lost 2 bases and 4 bases respectively, with 3 bases between them.

The V call is TRBV15, the J call TRBJ2-5; TRBD2 matches at 8 bases. The CDR3 contains 16 residues. The V segment lost 5 bases and the J segment 2 bases; nucleotides outside the gene matches: 10. CDR1 and CDR2 from the germline V gene are LNHNV and YYDKDF (reference sequence). The CDR3 region is CATSLLVLAGQETQYF. Written as DNA, the CDR3 is TGTGCCACCAGCCTTTTAGTTTTAGCGGGGCAAGAGACCCAGTACTTC. The entire variable domain, with the rest obtained from reference TRBV15 and TRBJ2-5, is as follows: DAMVIQNPRYQVTQFGKPVTLSCSQTLNHNVMYWYQQKSSQAPKLLFHYYDKDFNNEADTPDNFQSRRPNTSFCFLDIRSPGLGDTAMYLCATSLLVLAGQETQYFGPGTRLLVL.

On this clone: The identical CDR3 is also encoded by other nucleotide sequences in the sample. J is TRBJ2-3 and V is TRBV7-9; 11 nucleotides agree with TRBD2. The V gene end was trimmed by 0 bases and the J gene end by 2 bases; junction bases not matched to a gene: 1. Looked up from germline, CDR1 is SEHNR and CDR2 is FQNEAQ (reference sequence). This CDR3 has 16 amino acids. The CDR3 region has the DNA TGTGCCAGCAGCTTAGCTAGCGGGGGGGTCACAGATACGCAGTATTTT. This gives the protein CASSLASGGVTDTQYF.

This clone was seen only a few times. The genes are TRBV7-2 and TRBJ1-3; D may be TRBD1 (5 bases). The CDR3 has 14 residues. V was pared by 3 bases and J by 2 bases, with 8 bases between. Germline V CDR1 and CDR2: SGHTA, FQGNSA. As DNA, the CDR3 is TGTGCCAGCAGCTTGGTGGGGGCTGGAAACACCATATATTTT. Protein: CASSLVGAGNTIYF.

The chain joins TRBV29-1 to TRBJ1-2; perhaps TRBD1 as D (6 bases). Germline loops: CDR1 SQVTM, CDR2 ANQGSEA. Trimming stripped 5 bases from V and 4 bases from J, with 14 bases between. This CDR3 spans 13 amino acids. The CDR3 reads CSVRGANFYGYTF. CDR3 sequence (DNA): TGCAGCGTTCGGGGGGCAAACTTCTATGGCTACACCTTC.

CDR3: CASSFGASGGWGTQYF. CDR3 nucleotide sequence: TGTGCCAGCAGCTTCGGGGCTAGCGGGGGTTGGGGGACCCAGTACTTC. V is TRBV5-6 and J is TRBJ2-5; 10 nucleotides align to TRBD2. The CDR3 covers 16 residues. In germline, CDR1 is SGHDT, CDR2 YYEEEE. The V and J ends lost 2 bases and 7 bases, in that order; junction bases with no gene match: 11.

Ten or more counts support this clone. V and J are TRBV7-2 and TRBJ2-2; 9 nucleotides line up with TRBD2. This CDR3 is 15 amino acids long. V dropped 3 bases and J dropped 7; count of bases not matched to a gene: 6. CDR1 and CDR2 from the germline V gene are SGHTA and FQGNSA. CDR3: CASSLRGGAGGELFF. The CDR3 DNA reads as TGTGCCAGCAGCTTGCGGGGGGGAGCTGGCGGGGAGCTGTTTTTT.

This rearrangement joins TRBV6-5 to TRBJ2-7; no firm D call. Per germline, CDR1 MNHEY and CDR2 SVGAGI. There are 11 residues in the CDR3. This CDR3 reads CETGSPYEQYF. The CDR3 coding sequence is TGTGAGACCGGGTCCCCCTACGAGCAGTACTTC.